Listed below are T cell receptor beta chains from one sample, sequenced in a study of early stage breast cancer tumors. Measured with immunoSEQ multiplex PCR; TCRdb has only the in-frame clones, and not every one. The table lists approximately 7,400 clones, approximately 67% of them singletons. Sequencing used breast tumor tissue. The receptors originated from a person in their 70s with breast cancer. Each CDR3 is given with its conserved first and last residue. D genes are given only for firm matches. Clone size, where shown, is once, few, many, or a class for clones that have expanded.

abundance: NA
v_gene: TRBV7-3
d_gene: TRBD2
j_gene: TRBJ2-2
CDR3aa: CASAGGLNTGELFF
CDR3nt: TGTGCCTCGGCGGGGGGGTTGAACACCGGGGAGCTGTTTTTT

abundance: few
v_gene: TRBV28
d_gene: NA
j_gene: TRBJ1-3
CDR3aa: CASSRGGGAGNTIYF
CDR3nt: TGTGCCAGCAGTCGTGGCGGGGGGGCGGGAAACACCATATATTTT

abundance: NA
v_gene: TRBV7-2
d_gene: NA
j_gene: TRBJ1-1
CDR3aa: CASSFVGGMNTEAFF
CDR3nt: TGTGCCAGCAGCTTCGTAGGCGGCATGAACACTGAAGCTTTCTTT

abundance: few
v_gene: TRBV6-1
d_gene: TRBD1
j_gene: TRBJ2-7
CDR3aa: CASNSGTGAYEQYF
CDR3nt: TGTGCCAGCAACTCCGGGACAGGGGCCTACGAGCAGTACTTC

abundance: once
v_gene: TRBV10-3
d_gene: NA
j_gene: TRBJ1-3
CDR3aa: CAIRIQSSGNTIYF
CDR3nt: TGTGCCATCAGGATACAGAGCTCTGGAAACACCATATATTTT

abundance: NA
v_gene: TRBV7-2
d_gene: NA
j_gene: TRBJ1-1
CDR3aa: CASSKQGNTEAFF
CDR3nt: TGTGCCAGCAGCAAACAGGGGAACACTGAAGCTTTCTTT

abundance: few
v_gene: TRBV5-1
d_gene: NA
j_gene: TRBJ1-6
CDR3aa: CASSLEGNSPLHF
CDR3nt: TGCGCCAGCAGCTTGGAGGGGAATTCACCCCTCCACTTT

abundance: once
v_gene: TRBV11-2
d_gene: NA
j_gene: TRBJ2-2
CDR3aa: CASSLSGQNTGELFF
CDR3nt: TGTGCCAGCAGCTTATCCGGACAGAACACCGGGGAGCTGTTTTTT

abundance: NA
v_gene: TRBV11-2
d_gene: NA
j_gene: TRBJ2-1
CDR3aa: CASSRQAGFWDSYNEQFF
CDR3nt: TGTGCCAGCAGCCGCCAAGCGGGTTTTTGGGACTCCTACAATGAGCAGTTCTTC

abundance: NA
v_gene: TRBV30
d_gene: TRBD1
j_gene: TRBJ1-2
CDR3aa: CAWRETGGGYGYTF
CDR3nt: TGTGCCTGGAGGGAAACAGGGGGCGGCTATGGCTACACCTTC

abundance: NA
v_gene: TRBV6-5
d_gene: NA
j_gene: TRBJ1-2
CDR3aa: CASSYGGGMWGYTF
CDR3nt: TGTGCCAGCAGTTACGGCGGGGGAATGTGGGGCTACACCTTC

abundance: NA
v_gene: TRBV29-1
d_gene: TRBD1
j_gene: TRBJ1-1
CDR3aa: CSVGGGMNTEAFF
CDR3nt: TGCAGCGTTGGAGGGGGCATGAACACTGAAGCTTTCTTT

abundance: NA
v_gene: TRBV6-6
d_gene: TRBD1
j_gene: TRBJ2-7
CDR3aa: CASSYGQGVYYEQYF
CDR3nt: TGTGCCAGCAGTTACGGGCAGGGGGTATACTACGAGCAGTACTTC

abundance: NA
v_gene: TRBV2
d_gene: NA
j_gene: TRBJ1-1
CDR3aa: CASSRAQPGEAFF
CDR3nt: TGTGCCAGCAGCCGGGCCCAACCGGGAGAAGCTTTCTTT

abundance: few
v_gene: TRBV2
d_gene: NA
j_gene: TRBJ2-2
CDR3aa: CASRHENTGELFF
CDR3nt: TGTGCCAGCAGACACGAGAACACCGGGGAGCTGTTTTTT

abundance: once
v_gene: TRBV2
d_gene: TRBD1
j_gene: TRBJ2-1
CDR3aa: CASTWDSSYNEQFF
CDR3nt: TGTGCCAGCACTTGGGACAGCTCTTACAATGAGCAGTTCTTC

abundance: once
v_gene: TRBV11-2
d_gene: NA
j_gene: TRBJ2-3
CDR3aa: CASTRSSRGRVTDTQYF
CDR3nt: TGTGCCAGCACCCGCTCATCGCGGGGCCGCGTCACAGATACGCAGTATTTT

abundance: few
v_gene: TRBV14
d_gene: NA
j_gene: TRBJ1-2
CDR3aa: CASSQEGRGRGYTF
CDR3nt: TGTGCCAGCAGCCAAGAAGGCAGGGGCCGAGGCTACACCTTC

abundance: NA
v_gene: TRBV14
d_gene: TRBD1
j_gene: TRBJ1-3
CDR3aa: CASSVGQVSGNTIYF
CDR3nt: TGTGCCAGCAGTGTCGGACAGGTCTCTGGAAACACCATATATTTT

abundance: few
v_gene: TRBV6-1
d_gene: NA
j_gene: TRBJ1-3
CDR3aa: CASSETIISGNTIYF
CDR3nt: TGTGCCAGCAGTGAGACAATAATCTCTGGAAACACCATATATTTT

abundance: few
v_gene: TRBV18
d_gene: NA
j_gene: TRBJ2-7
CDR3aa: CASSPSGSSYEQYF
CDR3nt: TGTGCCAGCTCACCGAGCGGAAGCTCCTACGAGCAGTACTTC

abundance: NA
v_gene: TRBV29-1
d_gene: TRBD1
j_gene: TRBJ2-7
CDR3aa: CSAGTGSPYEQYF
CDR3nt: TGCAGCGCCGGGACAGGGTCGCCCTACGAGCAGTACTTC

abundance: few
v_gene: TRBV11-2
d_gene: TRBD2
j_gene: TRBJ2-3
CDR3aa: CASSATSGAGDTQYF
CDR3nt: TGTGCCAGCAGCGCAACTAGCGGGGCTGGGGATACGCAGTATTTT

abundance: NA
v_gene: TRBV4-3
d_gene: NA
j_gene: TRBJ2-1
CDR3aa: CASSLSRQAAYNEQFF
CDR3nt: TGCGCCAGCAGCCTTTCGAGACAGGCGGCCTACAATGAGCAGTTCTTC

abundance: NA
v_gene: TRBV29-1
d_gene: TRBD2
j_gene: TRBJ2-1
CDR3aa: CSVDVAGGSYNEQFF
CDR3nt: TGCAGCGTTGATGTAGCGGGGGGCTCCTACAATGAGCAGTTCTTC

abundance: NA
v_gene: TRBV11-2
d_gene: TRBD2
j_gene: TRBJ2-1
CDR3aa: CASSQLAGLTYNEQFF
CDR3nt: TGTGCCAGCAGCCAACTAGCGGGTCTTACTTACAATGAGCAGTTCTTC

abundance: NA
v_gene: TRBV19
d_gene: NA
j_gene: TRBJ2-5
CDR3aa: CASSLTVGREETQYF
CDR3nt: TGTGCCAGTAGCCTGACGGTGGGCAGGGAAGAGACCCAGTACTTC

abundance: NA
v_gene: TRBV5-6
d_gene: NA
j_gene: TRBJ2-5
CDR3aa: CASSLASGETQYF
CDR3nt: TGTGCCAGCAGCTTAGCGTCGGGGGAGACCCAGTACTTC

abundance: NA
v_gene: TRBV7-2
d_gene: NA
j_gene: TRBJ2-3
CDR3aa: CASSPYLRQTDTQYF
CDR3nt: TGTGCCAGCAGCCCCTACCTTAGACAGACAGATACGCAGTATTTT

abundance: NA
v_gene: TRBV5-8
d_gene: NA
j_gene: TRBJ2-5
CDR3aa: CASSQGTRETQYF
CDR3nt: TGTGCCAGCAGCCAAGGGACTCGAGAGACCCAGTACTTC

abundance: NA
v_gene: TRBV29-1
d_gene: TRBD1
j_gene: TRBJ1-5
CDR3aa: CSVGGESQPQHF
CDR3nt: TGCAGCGTAGGGGGCGAGAGCCAGCCCCAGCATTTT

abundance: NA
v_gene: TRBV7-8
d_gene: NA
j_gene: TRBJ1-1
CDR3aa: CASSHGGGPPMNTEAFF
CDR3nt: TGTGCCAGCAGCCATGGGGGGGGCCCCCCAATGAACACTGAAGCTTTCTTT

abundance: few
v_gene: TRBV4-2
d_gene: NA
j_gene: TRBJ2-7
CDR3aa: CASSPLGGSSYEQYF
CDR3nt: TGTGCCAGCAGCCCCCTCGGAGGGAGCTCCTACGAGCAGTACTTC

abundance: NA
v_gene: TRBV19
d_gene: TRBD1
j_gene: TRBJ1-5
CDR3aa: CASSIMTGVGNQPQHF
CDR3nt: TGTGCCAGTAGTATAATGACAGGGGTTGGAAATCAGCCCCAGCATTTT

abundance: few
v_gene: TRBV5-1
d_gene: TRBD1
j_gene: TRBJ2-7
CDR3aa: CASSLSPTGREQYF
CDR3nt: TGCGCCAGCAGCTTGTCTCCGACAGGGCGCGAGCAGTACTTC

abundance: few
v_gene: TRBV12-5
d_gene: NA
j_gene: TRBJ1-6
CDR3aa: CASASPAGVSPLHF
CDR3nt: TGTGCTAGTGCCTCCCCGGCGGGGGTTTCACCCCTCCACTTT

abundance: once
v_gene: TRBV9
d_gene: TRBD2
j_gene: TRBJ2-3
CDR3aa: CASSLPTSGGNTQYF
CDR3nt: TGTGCCAGCAGCTTACCGACTAGCGGGGGAAATACGCAGTATTTT

abundance: NA
v_gene: TRBV5-1
d_gene: NA
j_gene: TRBJ2-7
CDR3aa: CASSPRTLYEQYF
CDR3nt: TGCGCCAGCAGCCCAAGGACACTCTACGAGCAGTACTTC

abundance: NA
v_gene: TRBV6-1
d_gene: NA
j_gene: TRBJ2-6
CDR3aa: CASNRAGANVLTF
CDR3nt: TGTGCCAGCAACAGGGCTGGGGCCAACGTCCTGACTTTC

abundance: NA
v_gene: TRBV4-2
d_gene: NA
j_gene: TRBJ1-6
CDR3aa: CASSQDGARGDSPLHF
CDR3nt: TGTGCCAGCAGCCAAGATGGGGCACGGGGGGATTCACCCCTCCACTTT

abundance: few
v_gene: TRBV28
d_gene: TRBD1
j_gene: TRBJ1-6
CDR3aa: CATHPTGTDNSPLHF
CDR3nt: TGTGCCACCCATCCTACCGGGACAGATAATTCACCCCTCCACTTT

abundance: few
v_gene: TRBV29-1
d_gene: TRBD2
j_gene: TRBJ2-5
CDR3aa: CSVETGGGQETQYF
CDR3nt: TGCAGCGTTGAAACCGGGGGGGGACAAGAGACCCAGTACTTC

abundance: few
v_gene: TRBV30
d_gene: NA
j_gene: TRBJ2-1
CDR3aa: CAWSVRPSLGEQFF
CDR3nt: TGTGCCTGGAGTGTACGCCCTAGCCTTGGTGAGCAGTTCTTC

abundance: NA
v_gene: TRBV5-1
d_gene: NA
j_gene: TRBJ2-3
CDR3aa: CASNRDTDTQYF
CDR3nt: TGCGCCAGCAACAGGGACACAGATACGCAGTATTTT

abundance: NA
v_gene: TRBV5-1
d_gene: NA
j_gene: TRBJ1-1
CDR3aa: CASSLGGRNTEAFF
CDR3nt: TGCGCCAGCAGCTTGGGGGGCAGGAACACTGAAGCTTTCTTT

abundance: medium-sized
v_gene: TRBV15
d_gene: NA
j_gene: TRBJ1-4
CDR3aa: CATSRDPRQNEKLFF
CDR3nt: TGTGCCACCAGCAGAGATCCCAGGCAAAATGAAAAACTGTTTTTT

abundance: NA
v_gene: TRBV14
d_gene: TRBD2
j_gene: TRBJ2-2
CDR3aa: CASSQDERGYAGELFF
CDR3nt: TGTGCCAGCAGCCAAGATGAGCGGGGTTACGCCGGGGAGCTGTTTTTT

abundance: NA
v_gene: TRBV25-1
d_gene: NA
j_gene: TRBJ2-1
CDR3aa: CASSDTRTLGGSYNEQFF
CDR3nt: TGTGCCAGCAGTGATACAAGGACCCTGGGGGGTTCCTACAATGAGCAGTTCTTC

abundance: NA
v_gene: TRBV19
d_gene: NA
j_gene: TRBJ2-2
CDR3aa: CATTILHPSGHLNTGELFF
CDR3nt: TGTGCCACCACCATCCTCCACCCCTCGGGACACCTGAACACCGGGGAGCTGTTTTTT

abundance: NA
v_gene: TRBV5-4
d_gene: TRBD1
j_gene: TRBJ1-2
CDR3aa: CASSPSTGEVYGYTF
CDR3nt: TGTGCCAGCAGCCCTTCCACAGGGGAAGTCTATGGCTACACCTTC

abundance: NA
v_gene: TRBV6-1
d_gene: TRBD1
j_gene: TRBJ1-6
CDR3aa: CASTTTGLISPLHF
CDR3nt: TGTGCCAGCACCACGACAGGGCTAATTTCACCCCTCCACTTT

abundance: NA
v_gene: TRBV7-9
d_gene: TRBD2
j_gene: TRBJ2-1
CDR3aa: CASSLGGEGRSQFF
CDR3nt: TGTGCCAGCAGCTTAGGGGGGGAGGGGAGGTCGCAGTTCTTC

abundance: once
v_gene: TRBV6-1
d_gene: TRBD1
j_gene: TRBJ2-5
CDR3aa: CASRGRGETQYF
CDR3nt: TGTGCCTCCAGGGGGCGCGGAGAGACCCAGTACTTC

abundance: NA
v_gene: TRBV19
d_gene: NA
j_gene: TRBJ1-2
CDR3aa: CASRGADIANYGYTF
CDR3nt: TGTGCCAGTAGAGGGGCAGACATCGCTAACTATGGCTACACCTTC

abundance: NA
v_gene: TRBV5-5
d_gene: TRBD1
j_gene: TRBJ1-3
CDR3aa: CASSQRTGERNTIYF
CDR3nt: TGTGCCAGCAGCCAGCGGACAGGGGAACGAAACACCATATATTTT

abundance: NA
v_gene: TRBV9
d_gene: TRBD1
j_gene: TRBJ1-1
CDR3aa: CASSKSGGGTEAFF
CDR3nt: TGTGCCAGCAGCAAATCAGGGGGCGGAACTGAAGCTTTCTTT

abundance: few
v_gene: TRBV5-1
d_gene: TRBD1
j_gene: TRBJ1-3
CDR3aa: CASSTGTGSIYF
CDR3nt: TGCGCCAGCAGCACAGGGACAGGGTCCATATATTTT